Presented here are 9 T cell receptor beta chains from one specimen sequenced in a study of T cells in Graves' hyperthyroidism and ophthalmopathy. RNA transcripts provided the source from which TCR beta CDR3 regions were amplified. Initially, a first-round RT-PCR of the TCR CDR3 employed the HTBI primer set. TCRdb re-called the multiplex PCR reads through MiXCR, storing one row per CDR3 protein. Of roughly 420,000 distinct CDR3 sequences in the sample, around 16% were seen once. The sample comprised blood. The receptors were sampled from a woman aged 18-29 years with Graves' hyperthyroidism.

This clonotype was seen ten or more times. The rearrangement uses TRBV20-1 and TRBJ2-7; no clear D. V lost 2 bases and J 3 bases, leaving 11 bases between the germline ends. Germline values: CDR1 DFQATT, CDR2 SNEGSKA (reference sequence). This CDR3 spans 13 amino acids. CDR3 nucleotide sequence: TGCAGTGCTAGATCCCCGGGCTTCTACGAGCAGTACTTC. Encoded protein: CSARSPGFYEQYF.

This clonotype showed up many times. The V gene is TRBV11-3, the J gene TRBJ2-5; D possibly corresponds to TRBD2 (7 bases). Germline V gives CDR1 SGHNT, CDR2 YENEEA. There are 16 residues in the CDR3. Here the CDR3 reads CASRPPEGGVQETQYF. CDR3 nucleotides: TGTGCTTCCCGCCCACCGGAAGGGGGGGTCCAAGAGACCCAGTACTTC.

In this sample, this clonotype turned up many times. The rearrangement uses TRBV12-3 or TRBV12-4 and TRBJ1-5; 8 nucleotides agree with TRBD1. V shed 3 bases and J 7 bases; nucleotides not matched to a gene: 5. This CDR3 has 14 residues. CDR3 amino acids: CASSFTGGGQPQHF. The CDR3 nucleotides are TGTGCCAGCAGTTTCACAGGGGGAGGACAGCCCCAGCATTTT.

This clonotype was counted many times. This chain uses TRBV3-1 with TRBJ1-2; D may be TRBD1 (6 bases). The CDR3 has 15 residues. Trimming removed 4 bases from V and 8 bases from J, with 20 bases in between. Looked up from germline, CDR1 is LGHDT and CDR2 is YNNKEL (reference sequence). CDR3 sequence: CASSPRGDSPRGYTF. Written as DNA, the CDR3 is TGTGCCAGCAGCCCTAGGGGGGACTCTCCGCGGGGCTACACCTTC. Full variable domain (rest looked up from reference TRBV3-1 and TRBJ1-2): DTAVSQTPKYLVTQMGNDKSIKCEQNLGHDTMYWYKQDSKKFLKIMFSYNNKELIINETVPNRFSPKSPDKAHLNLHINSLELGDSAVYFCASSPRGDSPRGYTFGSGTRLTVV.

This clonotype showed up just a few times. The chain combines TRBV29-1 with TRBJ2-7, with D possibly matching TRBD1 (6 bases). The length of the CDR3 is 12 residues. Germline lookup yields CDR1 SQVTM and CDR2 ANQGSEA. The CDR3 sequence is CSVQGIGYEQYF. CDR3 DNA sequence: TGCAGTGTACAGGGAATCGGCTACGAGCAGTACTTC.

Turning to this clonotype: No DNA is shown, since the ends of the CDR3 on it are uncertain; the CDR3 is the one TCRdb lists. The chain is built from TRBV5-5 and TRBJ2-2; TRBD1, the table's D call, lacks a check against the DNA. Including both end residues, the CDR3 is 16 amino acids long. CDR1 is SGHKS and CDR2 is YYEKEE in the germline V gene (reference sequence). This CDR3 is CASSLGGFQHRGAVFF.

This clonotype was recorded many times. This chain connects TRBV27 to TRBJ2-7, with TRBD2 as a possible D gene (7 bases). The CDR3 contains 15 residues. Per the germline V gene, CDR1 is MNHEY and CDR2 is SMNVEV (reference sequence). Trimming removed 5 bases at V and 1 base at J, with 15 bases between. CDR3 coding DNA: TGTGCCAGCAGTACCCTGGGGAGGGGGTCCTACGAGCAGTACTTC. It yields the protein CASSTLGRGSYEQYF.

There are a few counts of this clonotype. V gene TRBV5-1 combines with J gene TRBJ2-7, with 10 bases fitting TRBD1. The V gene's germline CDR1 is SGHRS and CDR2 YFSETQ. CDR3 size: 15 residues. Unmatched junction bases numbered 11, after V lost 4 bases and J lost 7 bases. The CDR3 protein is CASSPMGQGNEEQYF. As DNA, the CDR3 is TGCGCCAGCAGCCCCATGGGACAGGGGAACGAGGAGCAGTACTTC.

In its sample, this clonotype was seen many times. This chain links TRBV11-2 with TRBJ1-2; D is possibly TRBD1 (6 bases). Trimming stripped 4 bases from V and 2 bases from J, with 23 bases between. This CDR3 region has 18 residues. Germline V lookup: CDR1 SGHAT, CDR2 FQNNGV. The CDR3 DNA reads TGTGCCAGCAGCTCCATAAGGCTCCCCGGACAGTTCAACTATGGCTACACCTTC. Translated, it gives CASSSIRLPGQFNYGYTF. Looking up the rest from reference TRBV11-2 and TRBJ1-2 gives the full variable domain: EAGVAQSPRYKIIEKRQSVAFWCNPISGHATLYWYQQILGQGPKLLIQFQNNGVVDDSQLPKDRFSAERLKGVDSTLKIQPAKLEDSAVYLCASSSIRLPGQFNYGYTFGSGTRLTVV.